This T cell receptor (beta chain) was sequenced during a study of T cell repertoires in cytomegalovirus infection. TCRdb itself ran the reads through MiXCR, one entry per CDR3 protein. The data show 100,000 or so distinct CDR3 sequences, with approximately 30% seen just once and roughly 71% held by the top ten. This clonotype showed up many times. What it recognizes is unknown. Germline V gene data show CDR1 as SGHAT and CDR2 as FQNNGV. V was clipped by 5 bases and J by 1 base, with 14 bases between them. This CDR3 contains 15 residues. This chain links TRBV11-2 with TRBJ1-1; D gene uncertain. The receptor comes from a human donor in good health (CMV status not recorded). Some clones in this sample may be carry-over from other donors' samples. The specimen was CD8+ T cells from cultured PBMCs, collected from culture after CMV antigen stimulation. DNA for the CDR3: TGTGCCAGCAGCCCCATGGGCAGGCGGAACACTGAAGCTTTCTTT. As protein: CASSPMGRRNTEAFF. Full variable domain (outside the CDR3, taken from reference TRBV11-2 and TRBJ1-1): EAGVAQSPRYKIIEKRQSVAFWCNPISGHATLYWYQQILGQGPKLLIQFQNNGVVDDSQLPKDRFSAERLKGVDSTLKIQPAKLEDSAVYLCASSPMGRRNTEAFFGQGTRLTVV.